The rows below give T cell receptor beta chains drawn from one sample of a study of OX40 agonist ivuxolimab in advanced cancers. Profiled with immunoSEQ multiplex PCR; TCRdb holds only in-frame clones, not every one. The repertoire holds about 68,000 clones, with about 89% as singletons. This specimen consisted of CD4+ or CD8+ T cells sorted from blood, obtained in a trial of the OX40 agonist ivuxolimab. These TCRs come from an adult with an advanced solid tumor such as melanoma, head and neck, liver or kidney cancer. The CDR3 runs from the conserved cysteine through the conserved F or W. Fields, in order: V gene, clone size, J gene, D gene, CDR3 protein, CDR3 DNA. D genes are given only for firm matches. Size is stated for part of the rows, as once, few or many counts, or as a class when the clone is expanded.

TRBV18	-	TRBJ1-1	TRBD1	CASSPQTGAMNTEAFF	TGTGCCAGCTCACCACAAACAGGGGCAATGAACACTGAAGCTTTCTTT
TRBV6-1	-	TRBJ2-7	TRBD2	CASSVLAGEQYF	TGTGCCAGCAGCGTCCTAGCGGGGGAGCAGTACTTC
TRBV28	medium-sized	TRBJ2-6	-	CASRSGANVLTF	TGTGCCAGCAGGTCTGGGGCCAACGTCCTGACTTTC
TRBV6-6	-	TRBJ2-5	-	CAAGETQYF	TGTGCCGCCGGAGAGACCCAGTACTTC
TRBV7-3	-	TRBJ2-1	TRBD2	CASSSWTSGSQGIEQFF	TGTGCCAGCAGCTCCTGGACTAGCGGGAGTCAGGGCATTGAGCAGTTCTTC
TRBV10-2	-	TRBJ2-3	TRBD2	CASSDLRELGTDTQYF	TGCGCCAGCAGTGATTTGCGGGAGCTCGGCACAGATACGCAGTATTTT
TRBV28	-	TRBJ2-1	-	CASSGDSRSYNEQFF	TGTGCCAGCAGTGGGGACTCCCGTTCCTACAATGAGCAGTTCTTC
TRBV2	-	TRBJ2-7	TRBD2	CASKFGGAYEQYF	TGTGCCAGCAAGTTTGGGGGGGCCTACGAGCAGTACTTC
TRBV5-1	-	TRBJ2-7	-	CASSLEGDEQYF	TGCGCCAGCAGCTTGGAGGGAGACGAGCAGTACTTC
TRBV5-6	-	TRBJ1-2	TRBD1	CASTLKNTGAYGYTF	TGTGCCAGCACCCTCAAAAATACAGGGGCCTATGGCTACACCTTC
TRBV28	-	TRBJ2-1	-	CASSPGTRRGKSYNEQFF	TGTGCCAGCAGTCCCGGGACCAGGAGGGGGAAATCCTACAATGAGCAGTTCTTC
TRBV28	-	TRBJ1-1	-	CASSLPPWVNTEAFF	TGTGCCAGCAGTTTACCCCCCTGGGTGAACACTGAAGCTTTCTTT
TRBV9	-	TRBJ2-1	TRBD2	CASSPRAGAPYNEQFF	TGTGCCAGCAGCCCCAGAGCGGGAGCCCCCTACAATGAGCAGTTCTTC
TRBV18	-	TRBJ2-2	TRBD1	CASSRDRVAGELFF	TGTGCCAGCTCACGAGACAGGGTGGCCGGGGAGCTGTTTTTT
TRBV12-5	-	TRBJ1-1	TRBD1	CATSGQGGTEAFF	TGTGCTACTTCAGGACAGGGCGGCACTGAAGCTTTCTTT